The T cell receptor (beta chain) under discussion was sequenced for a study of blood T cell repertoires in COVID-19. The CDR3 contains 15 residues. V shed 8 bases and J shed 0 bases, with 13 bases lying between them. The germline V gene has CDR1 SNHLY and CDR2 FYNNEI. Per the authors' pipeline: Estimation of nucleated cell counts relied on the amplification of reference gene primers. Libraries were prepared by immunoSEQ multiplex PCR; TCRdb keeps only in-frame clonotypes and omits some of them. V and J calls and clone size follow that table, whereas D and trimming were derived from the DNA. This table holds approximately 65,000 clones, approximately 86% found once.

The receptor was isolated from a middle-aged man with acute or convalescent COVID-19. V usage is TRBV2 and J usage is TRBJ2-2; tentative D call: TRBD2 (6 bases). Sequenced sample: peripheral blood. The CDR3, as DNA: TGTGCCAGCCTAGGTGGGGGGTCGAACACCGGGGAGCTGTTTTTT. Encoded protein: CASLGGGSNTGELFF.